The next 20 T cell receptor beta chains were all read from a single sample in a study of pediatric ulcerative colitis. Repertoires were generated with immunoSEQ multiplex PCR, while TCRdb's copy carries only in-frame clones and drops some. Here the sample spans fewer than 12,000 clones, 80% to 90% being singletons. One to two pinch biopsies were taken from the rectum during colonoscopy. The specimen sequenced was gut tissue. The receptors originated from a girl between 5 and 17 years old who was a control in a study of pediatric ulcerative colitis.

The V gene is TRBV5-1, the J gene TRBJ1-6; D not certain. The germline V gene encodes CDR1 SGHRS and CDR2 YFSETQ. The CDR3 runs 12 residues. V was shortened by 5 bases and J by 7 bases, with 7 bases between the two germline ends. The CDR3 DNA is TGCGCCAGCAGTCCCCTCAATTCACCCCTCCACTTT. Amino acids: CASSPLNSPLHF. The complete variable domain, with remaining parts taken from reference TRBV5-1 and TRBJ1-6, reads KAGVTQTPRYLIKTRGQQVTLSCSPISGHRSVSWYQQTPGQGLQFLFEYFSETQRNKGNFPGRFSGRQFSNSRSEMNVSTLELGDSALYLCASSPLNSPLHFGNGTRLTVT.

This clone is a singleton in its sample. This chain connects TRBV11-2 to TRBJ1-1; D gene ambiguous. Germline V CDR1 and CDR2: SGHAT, FQNNGV. V lost 1 base to trimming and J lost 1 base, with 4 bases between them. There are 13 residues in the CDR3. The CDR3 loop is CASSLVANTEAFF. The CDR3 DNA sequence: TGTGCCAGCAGCTTAGTAGCGAACACTGAAGCTTTCTTT.

This clone was observed a single time. The chain joins TRBV4-3 to TRBJ2-1; unclear D gene. CDR3 length: 13 amino acids. V lost 2 bases, J lost 6 bases, and 8 bases lay in between. The germline CDR1 and CDR2 sequences are LGHNA and YSLEER. As DNA, the CDR3 is TGCGCCAGCAGCCAATTCGTACTCAATGAGCAGTTCTTC. Its protein is CASSQFVLNEQFF.

This clone was recorded only once. V gene TRBV18 combines with J gene TRBJ2-7; D ambiguous. Germline lookup yields CDR1 KGHSH and CDR2 LQKENI. The CDR3 length is 15 residues. Trimming shortened V by 2 bases and J by 5 bases, and 16 bases separated the two germline ends. CDR3 loop: CASSPTAPSRDEQYF. As DNA, the CDR3 is TGTGCCAGCTCACCAACGGCCCCCTCCCGAGACGAGCAGTACTTC.

Concerning this clone: At one boundary the junction diverges from the germline segment, which might be a read error. This chain links TRBV9 with TRBJ1-5; possible D gene TRBD1, 5 bases. The length of the CDR3 is 14 residues. CDR1 is SGDLS and CDR2 is YYNGEE in the germline V gene. The CDR3 sequence: CVSSVGQNNQPQHF. The CDR3 bases are TGTGTCAGCAGCGTCGGACAAAACAATCAGCCCCAGCATTTT. Looking up the rest from reference TRBV9 and TRBJ1-5 gives the full variable domain: DSGVTQTPKHLITATGQRVTLRCSPRSGDLSVYWYQQSLDQGLQFLIQYYNGEERAKGNILERFSAQQFPDLHSELNLSSLELGDSALYFCVSSVGQNNQPQHFGDGTRLSIL.

With respect to this clone: This CDR3 is also generated by other DNA sequences in the sample. The rearrangement links TRBV6-1 to TRBJ2-5, with a possible D match to TRBD1 (6 bases). The CDR3 runs 14 residues. CDR1 and CDR2 from the germline V gene are MNHNS and SASEGT. The V end was cut by 5 bases, the J end by 4 bases, with 14 bases between. CDR3 in amino acids: CASSRQAKSETQYF. As DNA, the CDR3 is TGTGCCAGCAGTCGACAGGCCAAGTCAGAGACCCAGTACTTC.

J is TRBJ2-7 and V is TRBV19; D uncertain. Germline values: CDR1 LNHDA, CDR2 SQIVND (reference sequence). The CDR3 totals 13 residues. The V and J ends lost 4 bases and 5 bases respectively, with 12 bases between them. CDR3 DNA sequence: TGTGCCAGTAGTAACTCCGGAAGGGACGAGCAGTACTTC. Amino acids: CASSNSGRDEQYF.

The genes are TRBV27 and TRBJ2-5; 10 bases are shared with TRBD1. TRBJ2-7 explains the end of the DNA better; the J call may be wrong. Per germline, CDR1 MNHEY and CDR2 SMNVEV (reference sequence). The CDR3 consists of 15 residues. DNA for the CDR3: TGTGCCAGCAGTTTACTCGGGACAGGGGCGGGCGAGCAGTACTTC. This codes for CASSLLGTGAGEQYF.

This chain connects TRBV9 to TRBJ2-6, with D uncertain. CDR1 is SGDLS and CDR2 is YYNGEE in the germline V gene. The CDR3 is made up of 14 amino acids. V lost 4 bases to trimming and J lost 4 bases, with 9 bases between them. The DNA of the CDR3 is TGTGCCAGCAGCCCCGATGCCGGGGCCAACGTCCTGACTTTC. Amino acid sequence: CASSPDAGANVLTF.

The rearrangement links TRBV7-2 to TRBJ2-7, with TRBD2 matching 8 bases. The CDR3 has 14 amino acids. The V and J ends lost 7 bases and 6 bases, in that order; junction bases with no gene match: 11. The germline V gene has CDR1 SGHTA and CDR2 FQGNSA. The CDR3 spells CASTTGTSSTEQYF. CDR3 DNA: TGTGCCAGCACTACCGGGACTAGTTCCACCGAGCAGTACTTC. Combining the CDR3 with reference TRBV7-2 and TRBJ2-7 gives the whole variable domain GAGVSQSPSNKVTEKGKDVELRCDPISGHTALYWYRQSLGQGLEFLIYFQGNSAPDKSGLPSDRFSAERTGGSVSTLTIQRTQQEDSAVYLCASTTGTSSTEQYFGPGTRLTVT.

This chain joins TRBV28 and TRBJ2-1; perhaps TRBD2 as D (6 bases). Germline V gene lookup returns CDR1 MDHEN and CDR2 SYDVKM. The V gene lost 1 base and the J gene lost 15 bases, with 19 bases spanning the gap. The CDR3 runs 14 residues. CDR3 protein: CASSLSRAALARFF. CDR3 in DNA: TGTGCCAGCAGTTTATCGCGGGCGGCCCTAGCGCGGTTCTTC.

This rearrangement joins TRBV7-6 to TRBJ2-1, with D unresolved. The CDR3 has 14 residues. V dropped 5 bases and J dropped 8 bases, with 16 bases sitting between them. The germline V gene has CDR1 SGHVS and CDR2 FNYEAQ. CDR3 amino acids: CASSPASGRHEQFF. In DNA, the CDR3 is TGTGCCAGCAGCCCCGCCTCTGGCCGGCATGAGCAGTTCTTC.

The rearrangement links TRBV27 to TRBJ2-7; TRBD2 matches at 11 bases. The V gene's germline CDR1 is MNHEY and CDR2 SMNVEV (reference sequence). This CDR3 has 19 residues. With V trimmed by 4 bases and J by 2 bases, 16 bases remained unmatched. CDR3 in amino acids: CASSSPLYVTSGAPYEQYF. In DNA form, the CDR3 reads TGTGCCAGCAGTTCACCTTTATATGTGACTAGCGGGGCACCCTACGAGCAGTACTTC.

This chain joins TRBV18 and TRBJ2-7; a possible D gene is TRBD1 (7 bases). V lost 4 bases and J lost 6, with 13 bases in between. The germline V gene encodes CDR1 KGHSH and CDR2 LQKENI. CDR3 length: 13 residues. CDR3 in DNA: TGTGCCAGCTCACTTCGACAGGGAGGCGAGCAGTACTTC. It yields the protein CASSLRQGGEQYF.

V and J are TRBV28 and TRBJ2-2, with D possibly being TRBD1 (5 bases). Germline V gene data show CDR1 as MDHEN and CDR2 as SYDVKM. The germline V and J ends were trimmed by 7 bases and 1 base, with 7 bases remaining between them. This CDR3 spans 13 amino acids. CDR3 region: CASKGMNTGELFF. DNA for the CDR3: TGTGCCAGCAAGGGGATGAACACCGGGGAGCTGTTTTTT.

The J gene is TRBJ1-2, the V gene TRBV29-1; 7 nucleotides line up with TRBD1. With 5 bases clipped from V and 5 bases from J, the junction kept 5 bases outside the gene matches. Germline V gives CDR1 SQVTM, CDR2 ANQGSEA. This CDR3 is 12 amino acids long. Here the CDR3 reads CSVQQGRYGYTF. The CDR3, as DNA: TGCAGCGTTCAACAGGGGCGGTATGGCTACACCTTC.

The chain employs TRBV6-6 and TRBJ1-6; no definite D call. CDR3 length equals 13 residues. Trimming cost V 0 bases and J 7 bases, with 4 bases left between them. Germline CDR1 reads MNHNY; CDR2 reads SVGAGI (reference sequence). CDR3 protein: CASSYSTNSPLHF. CDR3 bases: TGTGCCAGCAGTTACTCGACCAATTCACCCCTCCACTTT.

The chain carries TRBV28 and TRBJ2-1; D not resolved. V lost 6 bases, J lost 9 bases, and 9 bases lay in between. CDR1 is MDHEN, CDR2 SYDVKM, per germline. The CDR3 loop spans 11 amino acids. The CDR3 here is CASSLLSEQFF. The CDR3 DNA follows: TGTGCCAGCAGCTTACTGAGTGAGCAGTTCTTC.

The chain carries TRBV9 and TRBJ2-2, with D perhaps matching TRBD2 (5 bases). This CDR3 spans 11 amino acids. Trimming shortened V by 4 bases and J by 8 bases, and 6 bases separated the two germline ends. Germline CDR1 and CDR2: SGDLS and YYNGEE. This CDR3 is CASSKRGELFF. DNA of the CDR3: TGTGCCAGCAGCAAGCGGGGGGAGCTGTTTTTT.

V and J are TRBV29-1 and TRBJ1-1, with unresolved D. Trimming took off 1 base at V and 1 base at J, with 4 bases between the two ends. There are 12 residues in the CDR3. CDR1 is SQVTM, CDR2 ANQGSEA, per germline. The CDR3 DNA sequence: TGCAGCGTTGAAGGCCGGAACACTGAAGCTTTCTTT. This encodes CSVEGRNTEAFF.